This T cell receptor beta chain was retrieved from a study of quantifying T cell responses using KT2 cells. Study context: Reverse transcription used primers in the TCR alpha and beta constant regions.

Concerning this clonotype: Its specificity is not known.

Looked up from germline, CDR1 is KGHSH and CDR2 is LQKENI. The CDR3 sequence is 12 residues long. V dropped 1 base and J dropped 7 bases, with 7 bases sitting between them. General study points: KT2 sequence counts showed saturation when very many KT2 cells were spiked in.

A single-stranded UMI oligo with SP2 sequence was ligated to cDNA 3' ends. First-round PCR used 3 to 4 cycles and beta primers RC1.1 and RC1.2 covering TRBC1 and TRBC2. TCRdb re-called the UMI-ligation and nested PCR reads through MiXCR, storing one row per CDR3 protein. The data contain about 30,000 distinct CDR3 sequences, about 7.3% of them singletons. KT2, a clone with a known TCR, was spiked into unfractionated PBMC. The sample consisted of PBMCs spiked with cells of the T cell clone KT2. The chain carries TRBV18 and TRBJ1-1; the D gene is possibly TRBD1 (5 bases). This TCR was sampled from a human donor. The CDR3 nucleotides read TGTGCCAGCTCACCACAGGGGATTGAAGCTTTCTTT. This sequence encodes CASSPQGIEAFF.